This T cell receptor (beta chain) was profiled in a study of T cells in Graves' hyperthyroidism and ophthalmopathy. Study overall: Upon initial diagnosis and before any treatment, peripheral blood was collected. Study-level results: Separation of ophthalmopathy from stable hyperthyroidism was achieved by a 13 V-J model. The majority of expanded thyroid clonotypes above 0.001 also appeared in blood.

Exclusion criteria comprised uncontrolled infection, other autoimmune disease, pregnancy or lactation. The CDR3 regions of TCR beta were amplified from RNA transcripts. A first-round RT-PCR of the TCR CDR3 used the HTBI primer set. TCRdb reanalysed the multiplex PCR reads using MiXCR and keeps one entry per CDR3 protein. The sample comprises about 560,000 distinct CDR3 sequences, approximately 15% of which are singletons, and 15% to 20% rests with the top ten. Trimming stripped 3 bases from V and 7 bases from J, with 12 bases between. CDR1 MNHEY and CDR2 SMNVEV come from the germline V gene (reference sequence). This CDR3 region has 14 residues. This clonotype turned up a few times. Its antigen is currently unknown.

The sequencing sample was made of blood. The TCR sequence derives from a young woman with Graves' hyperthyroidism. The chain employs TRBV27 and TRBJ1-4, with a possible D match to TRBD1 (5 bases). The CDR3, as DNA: TGTGCCAGCAGTTTTCGGGCCGGGGGTGAAAAACTGTTTTTT. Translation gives CASSFRAGGEKLFF.